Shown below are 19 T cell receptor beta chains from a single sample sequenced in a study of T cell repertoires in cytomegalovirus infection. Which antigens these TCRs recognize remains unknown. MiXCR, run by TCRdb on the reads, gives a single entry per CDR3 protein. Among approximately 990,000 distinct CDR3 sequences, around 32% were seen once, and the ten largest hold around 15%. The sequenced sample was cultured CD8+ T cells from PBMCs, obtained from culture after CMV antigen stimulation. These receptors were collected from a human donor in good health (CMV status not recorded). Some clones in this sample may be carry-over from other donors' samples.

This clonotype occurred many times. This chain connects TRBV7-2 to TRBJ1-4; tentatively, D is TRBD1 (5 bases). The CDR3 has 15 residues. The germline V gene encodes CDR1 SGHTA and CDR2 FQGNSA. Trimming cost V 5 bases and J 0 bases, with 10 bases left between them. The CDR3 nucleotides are TGTGCCAGCAGCCCCCGGGGCGCAACTAATGAAAAACTGTTTTTT. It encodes CASSPRGATNEKLFF. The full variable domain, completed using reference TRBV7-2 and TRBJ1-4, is GAGVSQSPSNKVTEKGKDVELRCDPISGHTALYWYRQSLGQGLEFLIYFQGNSAPDKSGLPSDRFSAERTGGSVSTLTIQRTQQEDSAVYLCASSPRGATNEKLFFGSGTQLSVL.

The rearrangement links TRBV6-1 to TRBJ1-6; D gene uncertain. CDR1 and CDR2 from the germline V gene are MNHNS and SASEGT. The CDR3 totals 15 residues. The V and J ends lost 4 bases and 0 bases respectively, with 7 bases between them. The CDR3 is CASSGPSSYNSPLHF. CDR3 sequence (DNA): TGTGCCAGCAGTGGACCGAGCTCCTATAATTCACCCCTCCACTTT.

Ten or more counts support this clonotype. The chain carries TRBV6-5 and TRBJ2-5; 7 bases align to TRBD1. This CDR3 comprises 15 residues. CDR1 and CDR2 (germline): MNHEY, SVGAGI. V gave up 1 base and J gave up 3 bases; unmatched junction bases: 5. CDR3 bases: TGTGCCAGCAGTTACTTGGGACAGAACGAAGAGACCCAGTACTTC. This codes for CASSYLGQNEETQYF.

The CDR3: CASSQDGRIYTF. CDR3 DNA: TGCGCCAGCAGCCAAGATGGGCGGATCTACACCTTC. This rearrangement joins TRBV4-1 to TRBJ1-2; D unclear. Germline CDR1 and CDR2: MGHRA and YSYEKL. The CDR3 is 12 amino acids. V shed 0 bases and J shed 10 bases, with 9 bases lying between them.

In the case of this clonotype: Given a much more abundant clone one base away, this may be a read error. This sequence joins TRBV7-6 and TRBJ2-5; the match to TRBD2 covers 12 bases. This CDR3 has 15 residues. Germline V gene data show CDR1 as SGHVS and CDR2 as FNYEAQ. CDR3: CANSITSGGQETQYF. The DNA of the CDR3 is TGTGCCAACAGCATTACTAGCGGGGGGCAAGAGACCCAGTACTTC.

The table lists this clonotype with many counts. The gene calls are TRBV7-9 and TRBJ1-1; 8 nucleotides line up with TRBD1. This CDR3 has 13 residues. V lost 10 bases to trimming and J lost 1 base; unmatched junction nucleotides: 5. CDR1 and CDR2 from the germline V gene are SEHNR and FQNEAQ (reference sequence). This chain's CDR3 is CATAGQGNTEAFF. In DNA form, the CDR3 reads TGTGCCACCGCCGGACAGGGGAACACTGAAGCTTTCTTT.

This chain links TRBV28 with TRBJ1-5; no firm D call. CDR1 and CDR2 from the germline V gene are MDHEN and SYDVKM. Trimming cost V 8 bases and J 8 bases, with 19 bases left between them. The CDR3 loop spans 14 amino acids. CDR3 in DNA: TGTGCCAGCTCTCGATTCGGACTAAGTGAGCCCCAGCATTTT. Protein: CASSRFGLSEPQHF.

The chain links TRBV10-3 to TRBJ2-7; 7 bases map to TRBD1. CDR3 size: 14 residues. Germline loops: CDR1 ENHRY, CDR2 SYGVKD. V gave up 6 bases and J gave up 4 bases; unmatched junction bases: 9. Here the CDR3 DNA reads TGTGCCATCAGGGCGGCAGGGGGTTTATACGAGCAGTACTTC. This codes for CAIRAAGGLYEQYF.

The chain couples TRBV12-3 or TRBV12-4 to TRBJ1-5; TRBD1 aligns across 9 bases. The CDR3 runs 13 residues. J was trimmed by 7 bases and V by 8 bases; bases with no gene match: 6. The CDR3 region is CASSDRGEQPQHF. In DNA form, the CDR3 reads TGTGCCAGCTCTGACAGGGGGGAGCAGCCCCAGCATTTT.

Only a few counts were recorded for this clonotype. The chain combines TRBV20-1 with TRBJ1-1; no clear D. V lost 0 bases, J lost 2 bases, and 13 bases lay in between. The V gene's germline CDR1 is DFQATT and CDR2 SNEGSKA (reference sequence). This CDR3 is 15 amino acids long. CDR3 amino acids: CSARDLGSDNTEAFF. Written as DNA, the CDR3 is TGCAGTGCTAGAGATCTGGGGTCAGACAACACTGAAGCTTTCTTT.

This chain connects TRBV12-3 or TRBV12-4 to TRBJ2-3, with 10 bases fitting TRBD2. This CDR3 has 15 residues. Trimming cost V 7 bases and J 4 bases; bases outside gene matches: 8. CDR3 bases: TGTGCCAGCATAGGGAGCGGGGGGGCCGCAGATACGCAGTATTTT. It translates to CASIGSGGAADTQYF.

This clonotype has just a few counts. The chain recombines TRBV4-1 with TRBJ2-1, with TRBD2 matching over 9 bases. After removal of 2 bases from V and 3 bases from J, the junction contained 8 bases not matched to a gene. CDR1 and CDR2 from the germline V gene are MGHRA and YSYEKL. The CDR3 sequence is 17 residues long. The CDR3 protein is CASSQLIGGGVYNEQFF. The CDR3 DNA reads TGCGCCAGCAGCCAATTGATCGGCGGGGGGGTCTACAATGAGCAGTTCTTC.

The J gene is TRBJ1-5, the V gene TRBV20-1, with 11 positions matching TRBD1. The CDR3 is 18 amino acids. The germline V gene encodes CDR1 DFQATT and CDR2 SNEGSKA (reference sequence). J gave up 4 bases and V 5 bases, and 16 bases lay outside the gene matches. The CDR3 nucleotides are TGCAGTGCTCCCCAGGACAGGGGGCGAAATTGGGTAAATCAGCCCCAGCATTTT. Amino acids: CSAPQDRGRNWVNQPQHF.

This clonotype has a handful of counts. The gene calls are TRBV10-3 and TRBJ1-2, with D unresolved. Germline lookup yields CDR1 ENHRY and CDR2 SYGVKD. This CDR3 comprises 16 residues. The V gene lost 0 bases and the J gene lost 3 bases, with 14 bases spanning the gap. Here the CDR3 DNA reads TGTGCCATCAGTGAGTCTCGCACCTCCGTTGACTATGGCTACACCTTC. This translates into CAISESRTSVDYGYTF.

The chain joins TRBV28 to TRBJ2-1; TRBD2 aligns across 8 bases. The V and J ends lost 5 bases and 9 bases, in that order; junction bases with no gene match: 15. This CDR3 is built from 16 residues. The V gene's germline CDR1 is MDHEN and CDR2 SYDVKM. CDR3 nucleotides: TGTGCCAGCAGTACACATTATAGCGGGGATCTGGCTGAGCAGTTCTTC. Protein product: CASSTHYSGDLAEQFF.

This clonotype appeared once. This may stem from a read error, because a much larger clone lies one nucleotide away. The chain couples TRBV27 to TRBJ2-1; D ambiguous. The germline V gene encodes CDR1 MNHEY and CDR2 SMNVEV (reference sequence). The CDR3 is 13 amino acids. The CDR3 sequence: CASSLGNYNKQFF. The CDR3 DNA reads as TGTGCCAGCAGTTTAGGGAATTACAATAAGCAGTTCTTC.

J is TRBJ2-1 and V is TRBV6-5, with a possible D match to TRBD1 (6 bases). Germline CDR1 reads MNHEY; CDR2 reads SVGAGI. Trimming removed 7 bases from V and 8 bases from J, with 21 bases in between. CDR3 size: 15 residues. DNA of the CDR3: TGTGCCAGCAACCGACAGGCCTCTTCGGTCGATGAGCAGTTCTTC. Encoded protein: CASNRQASSVDEQFF.

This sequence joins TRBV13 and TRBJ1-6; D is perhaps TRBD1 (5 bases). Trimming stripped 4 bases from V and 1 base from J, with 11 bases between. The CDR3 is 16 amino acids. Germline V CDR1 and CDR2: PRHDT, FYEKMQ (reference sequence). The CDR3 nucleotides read TGTGCCAGCAGCTCCCGGCAGGGTTCCTATAATTCACCCCTCCACTTT. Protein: CASSSRQGSYNSPLHF.

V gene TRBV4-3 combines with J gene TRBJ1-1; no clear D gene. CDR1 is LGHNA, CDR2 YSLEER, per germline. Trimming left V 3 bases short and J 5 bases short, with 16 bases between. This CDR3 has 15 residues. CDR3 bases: TGCGCCAGCAGCCACTCGGACTTTTTAGGGACTGAAGCTTTCTTT. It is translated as CASSHSDFLGTEAFF.